The 18 T cell receptor beta chains below all came from one sample that was sequenced in a study of identifying expanded T cells in peripheral blood. The method was immunoSEQ multiplex PCR; TCRdb's version includes in-frame clones alone and lacks a portion of them. The sample yields about 85,000 clones, approximately 90% seen once. Sequencing was performed on blood. The receptors come from a person aged 18 to 75 in good health.

The chain joins TRBV10-3 to TRBJ1-1, with a weak D call TRBD1 (6 bases). This CDR3 region has 17 residues. V was cut by 5 bases and J by 3 bases, with 22 bases left in between. The germline V gene encodes CDR1 ENHRY and CDR2 SYGVKD. This CDR3 is CAISSRSGGRPHTEAFF. The CDR3 DNA reads as TGTGCCATCAGTTCGCGAAGTGGGGGCAGGCCACACACTGAAGCTTTCTTT.

This clone has a single count. The J gene is TRBJ2-7, the V gene TRBV5-8; either TRBD1 or TRBD2 may fit D (5 bases each). The ends were cut back, 4 bases at V and 2 bases at J, with 13 bases in the middle. The CDR3 sequence is 14 residues long. Germline CDR1 is SGHTS and CDR2 is YDEGEE. CDR3 bases: TGTGCCAGCAGCAGCCGGGGCCACACCTACGAGCAGTACTTC. Protein product: CASSSRGHTYEQYF.

The V gene is TRBV20-1, the J gene TRBJ1-4, with D unclear. The CDR3 spans 11 residues. V lost 6 bases to trimming and J lost 10 bases, with 12 bases between them. CDR1 and CDR2 (germline): DFQATT, SNEGSKA (reference sequence). CDR3 in amino acids: CSASSGVKLFF. DNA for the CDR3: TGCAGTGCGTCCTCCGGGGTAAAACTGTTTTTT.

The chain recombines TRBV29-1 with TRBJ2-7; 8 positions agree with TRBD2. The V gene end was trimmed by 3 bases and the J gene end by 6 bases; junction bases not matched to a gene: 7. The germline V gene has CDR1 SQVTM and CDR2 ANQGSEA. The CDR3 length is 13 residues. In DNA form, the CDR3 reads TGCAGCGTTGATCGGGGGGGGTCGAGCGAGCAGTACTTC. Translation: CSVDRGGSSEQYF.

The chain couples TRBV27 to TRBJ2-3; D remains unclear. V lost 2 bases, J lost 13 bases, and 16 bases lay in between. In germline, CDR1 is MNHEY, CDR2 SMNVEV (reference sequence). CDR3 length: 13 residues. CDR3 protein: CASSLEFPAREYF. Written as DNA, the CDR3 is TGTGCCAGCAGTTTAGAGTTTCCCGCAAGGGAGTATTTT.

The rearrangement links TRBV5-1 to TRBJ1-5; no firm D call. Per the germline V gene, CDR1 is SGHRS and CDR2 is YFSETQ. This CDR3 has 14 residues. V shed 0 bases and J shed 0 bases, with 4 bases lying between them. The CDR3 DNA sequence: TGCGCCAGCAGCTTGGGCGGTAGCAATCAGCCCCAGCATTTT. Amino acids: CASSLGGSNQPQHF. The entire variable domain, with the rest obtained from reference TRBV5-1 and TRBJ1-5, is as follows: KAGVTQTPRYLIKTRGQQVTLSCSPISGHRSVSWYQQTPGQGLQFLFEYFSETQRNKGNFPGRFSGRQFSNSRSEMNVSTLELGDSALYLCASSLGGSNQPQHFGDGTRLSIL.

V gene TRBV15 combines with J gene TRBJ2-5, with D perhaps matching TRBD2 (6 bases). Looked up from germline, CDR1 is LNHNV and CDR2 is YYDKDF (reference sequence). The CDR3 has 15 amino acids. Trimming left V 2 bases short and J 3 bases short, with 13 bases between. The CDR3 DNA is TGTGCCACCAGCAGACCGGGCGGGGTAGAAGAGACCCAGTACTTC. Encoded protein: CATSRPGGVEETQYF.

The chain employs TRBV5-6 and TRBJ2-7; 7 nucleotides align to TRBD1. The CDR3 consists of 15 residues. J lost 4 bases, V lost 3 bases, and 10 bases had no gene match. From germline, CDR1 is SGHDT and CDR2 YYEEEE. CDR3 sequence: CASSSQGVSPYEQYF. The CDR3 DNA is TGTGCCAGCAGCTCGCAGGGGGTCAGCCCATACGAGCAGTACTTC.

The CDR3 DNA reads as TGCGCCAGCAGCCAAGAGACATCCACCCCGAGGGCGCTCCACTTT. This codes for CASSQETSTPRALHF. The rearrangement joins TRBV4-3 to TRBJ1-6; unclear D gene. Per germline, CDR1 LGHNA and CDR2 YSLEER. The CDR3 is made up of 15 amino acids. Trimming shortened V by 0 bases and J by 16 bases, and 19 bases separated the two germline ends.

This sequence joins TRBV9 and TRBJ1-1; D ambiguous. This CDR3 spans 13 amino acids. The ends were cut back, 2 bases at V and 2 bases at J, with 7 bases in the middle. Germline V gene data show CDR1 as SGDLS and CDR2 as YYNGEE. The CDR3 loop reads CASSVGSNTEAFF. The CDR3 nucleotides are TGTGCCAGCAGCGTGGGATCTAACACTGAAGCTTTCTTT.

This clone came up once. V and J are TRBV30 and TRBJ2-3; 7 bases match TRBD2. The CDR3 consists of 15 residues. Germline values: CDR1 GTSNPN, CDR2 SVGIG (reference sequence). V gave up 0 bases and J gave up 3 bases; unmatched junction bases: 6. CDR3 nucleotide sequence: TGTGCCTGGAGTGTTACTAGCGATTGGACAGATACGCAGTATTTT. Translating gives CAWSVTSDWTDTQYF. The full variable domain, completed using reference TRBV30 and TRBJ2-3, is SQTIHQWPATLVQPVGSPLSLECTVEGTSNPNLYWYRQAAGRGLQLLFYSVGIGQISSEVPQNLSASRPQDRQFILSSKKLLLSDSGFYLCAWSVTSDWTDTQYFGPGTRLTVL.

The chain is built from TRBV12-5 and TRBJ2-5, with 8 bases that match TRBD2. This CDR3 region has 16 residues. The V and J ends lost 7 bases and 1 base, in that order; junction bases with no gene match: 11. The germline CDR1 and CDR2 sequences are LGHNT and FRNRAP. As DNA, the CDR3 is TGTGCTAGTGCCTTGGGGGTAGCGGGAATCCAAGAGACCCAGTACTTC. Its translation is CASALGVAGIQETQYF.

This sequence joins TRBV9 and TRBJ2-1; perhaps D is TRBD1 or TRBD2 (6 bases each). The CDR3 totals 19 residues. V was pared by 0 bases and J by 5 bases, with 24 bases between. Germline V lookup: CDR1 SGDLS, CDR2 YYNGEE. In DNA form, the CDR3 reads TGTGCCAGCAGCGTAGCCGTTATCCCACAGGGAGGAAAGAACAATGAGCAGTTCTTC. Translating gives CASSVAVIPQGGKNNEQFF.

The chain is built from TRBV4-3 and TRBJ1-5; TRBD1 matches at 10 bases. Germline lookup yields CDR1 LGHNA and CDR2 YSLEER. CDR3 length: 18 amino acids. J gave up 6 bases and V 0 bases, and 11 bases lay outside the gene matches. CDR3 sequence reads: CASSQEDFWTGGRQPQHF. The CDR3 nucleotides read TGCGCCAGCAGCCAAGAGGATTTTTGGACAGGGGGACGTCAGCCCCAGCATTTT.

This clone was seen just once. J is TRBJ2-7 and V is TRBV7-2; TRBD2 agrees at 7 bases. Trimming at V came to 2 bases and at J to 2 bases, leaving 6 bases not matched to a gene. CDR3 size: 15 residues. Per the germline V gene, CDR1 is SGHTA and CDR2 is FQGNSA. Here the CDR3 reads CASSLRGRGAYEQYF. As DNA, the CDR3 is TGTGCCAGCAGCTTAAGAGGGAGGGGCGCCTACGAGCAGTACTTC.

The chain joins TRBV25-1 to TRBJ2-1, with 8 bases identical to TRBD2. The CDR3 totals 16 residues. After removal of 4 bases from V and 2 bases from J, the junction contained 7 bases not matched to a gene. CDR1 is MGHDK, CDR2 SYGVNS, per germline. The CDR3 is CASSVGLATTYNEQFF. In DNA, the CDR3 is TGTGCCAGCAGTGTCGGACTAGCCACGACCTACAATGAGCAGTTCTTC.

This chain links TRBV29-1 with TRBJ2-3; TRBD1 matches at 10 bases. This CDR3 contains 16 residues. With 3 bases clipped from V and 8 bases from J, the junction kept 14 bases outside the gene matches. The V gene's germline CDR1 is SQVTM and CDR2 ANQGSEA. The CDR3 sequence is CSVDPPGQGVSGTQYF. As DNA, the CDR3 is TGCAGCGTTGACCCCCCTGGACAGGGGGTTAGTGGTACGCAGTATTTT.

The sample holds one count of this clone. The chain recombines TRBV5-6 with TRBJ1-1; no reliable D call. Germline V lookup: CDR1 SGHDT, CDR2 YYEEEE. The CDR3 extends over 13 amino acids. Trimming took 0 bases from V and 10 from J, leaving 13 bases between them. The DNA for the CDR3 is TGTGCCAGCAGCTTGGACAGCGGGCTCGGAGCTTTCTTT. This sequence encodes CASSLDSGLGAFF.